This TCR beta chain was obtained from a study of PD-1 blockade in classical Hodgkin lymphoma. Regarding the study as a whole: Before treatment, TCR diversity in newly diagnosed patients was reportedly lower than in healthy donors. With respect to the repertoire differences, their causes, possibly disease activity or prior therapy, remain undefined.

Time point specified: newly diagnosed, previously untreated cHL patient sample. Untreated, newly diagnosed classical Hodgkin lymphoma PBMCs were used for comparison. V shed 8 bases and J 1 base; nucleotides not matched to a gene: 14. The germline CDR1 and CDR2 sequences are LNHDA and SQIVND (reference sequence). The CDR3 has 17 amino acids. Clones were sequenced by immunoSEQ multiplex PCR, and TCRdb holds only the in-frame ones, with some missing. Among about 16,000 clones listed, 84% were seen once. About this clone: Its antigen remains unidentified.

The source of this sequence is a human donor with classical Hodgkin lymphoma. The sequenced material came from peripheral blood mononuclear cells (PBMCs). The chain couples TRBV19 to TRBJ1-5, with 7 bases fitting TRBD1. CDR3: CASRTSTGATSNQPQHF. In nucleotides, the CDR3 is TGTGCCAGTCGGACCTCTACAGGGGCAACCAGCAATCAGCCCCAGCATTTT.